This TCR beta chain was found in a study of coeliac disease. Study in general: Coeliac patients had newly diagnosed active disease, refractory type I disease, or gluten-free diet control.

As regards this clone: Antigen specificity is unknown.

The germline V and J ends were trimmed by 7 bases and 1 base, with 14 bases remaining between them. The CDR3 consists of 15 residues. Germline values: CDR1 MDHEN, CDR2 SYDVKM. General study points: Few TRB amino acid sequences were shared between samples; most were unique. In active celiac disease, intraepithelial and lamina propria TRB and TRG repertoires were less clonal than controls.

Method: immunoSEQ multiplex PCR; TCRdb's copy keeps in-frame clones and lacks some. This table holds approximately 5,400 clones, about 54% found once. Sequencing was carried out using intraepithelial lymphocytes from the gut. The TCR sequence derives from a woman between 25 and 40 years old with active celiac disease. The chain employs TRBV28 and TRBJ1-5; D is unclear. CDR3 protein: CASNPSGESNQPQHF. DNA for the CDR3: TGTGCCAGCAACCCTTCTGGGGAGAGCAATCAGCCCCAGCATTTT.